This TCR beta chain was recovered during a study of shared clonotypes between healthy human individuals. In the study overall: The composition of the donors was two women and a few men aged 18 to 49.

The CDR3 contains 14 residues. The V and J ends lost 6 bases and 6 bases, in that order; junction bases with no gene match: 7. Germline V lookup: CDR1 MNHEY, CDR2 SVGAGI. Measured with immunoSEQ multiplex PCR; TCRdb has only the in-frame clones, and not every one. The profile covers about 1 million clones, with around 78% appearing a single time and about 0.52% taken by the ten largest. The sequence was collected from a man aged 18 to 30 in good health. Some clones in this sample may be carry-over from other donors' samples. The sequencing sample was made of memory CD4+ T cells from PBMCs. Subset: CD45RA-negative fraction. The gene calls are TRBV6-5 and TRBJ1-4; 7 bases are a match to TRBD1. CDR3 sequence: CASSLRGGDEKLFF. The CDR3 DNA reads TGTGCCAGCAGCCTCAGGGGGGGAGATGAAAAACTGTTTTTT.